This T cell receptor (beta chain) came from a study of technical replicates of blood from a few donors. Germline V gene lookup returns CDR1 SGHVS and CDR2 FQNEAQ. The length of the CDR3 is 15 residues. V was cut by 0 bases and J by 3 bases, with 11 bases left in between. The assay was immunoSEQ multiplex PCR, and TCRdb's table has in-frame clones only and misses some. Here the sample spans tens of thousands of clones, 94% being singletons. The source is a human donor in good health. Material: T cells isolated from PBMCs. This chain joins TRBV7-8 and TRBJ1-2; D unresolved. The CDR3 DNA follows: TGTGCCAGCAGCTTAGCGAGGCTTCGGGACTATGGCTACACCTTC. As protein: CASSLARLRDYGYTF.